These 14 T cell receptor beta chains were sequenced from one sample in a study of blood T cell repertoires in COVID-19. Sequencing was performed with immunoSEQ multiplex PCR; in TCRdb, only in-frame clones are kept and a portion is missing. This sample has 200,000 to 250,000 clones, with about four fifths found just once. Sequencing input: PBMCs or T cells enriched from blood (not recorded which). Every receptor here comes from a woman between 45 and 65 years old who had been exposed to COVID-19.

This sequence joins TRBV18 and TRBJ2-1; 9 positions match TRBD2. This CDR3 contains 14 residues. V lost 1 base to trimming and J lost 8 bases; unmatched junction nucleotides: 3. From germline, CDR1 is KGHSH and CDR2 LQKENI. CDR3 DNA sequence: TGTGCCAGCTCACCACTAGCGGGGGCGGATGAGCAGTTCTTC. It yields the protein CASSPLAGADEQFF.

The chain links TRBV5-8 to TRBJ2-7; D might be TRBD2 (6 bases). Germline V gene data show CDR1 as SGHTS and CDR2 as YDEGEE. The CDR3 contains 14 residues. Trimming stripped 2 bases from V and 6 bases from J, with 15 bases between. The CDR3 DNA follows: TGTGCCAGCAGCTTTGGGGACTTGGCGAGCGAGCAGTACTTC. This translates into CASSFGDLASEQYF.

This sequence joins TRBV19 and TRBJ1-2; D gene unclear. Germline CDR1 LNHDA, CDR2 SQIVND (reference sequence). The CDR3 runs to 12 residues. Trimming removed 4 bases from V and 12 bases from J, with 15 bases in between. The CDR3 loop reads CASSTSRRENTF. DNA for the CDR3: TGTGCCAGTAGTACCTCTCGACGGGAGAACACCTTC.

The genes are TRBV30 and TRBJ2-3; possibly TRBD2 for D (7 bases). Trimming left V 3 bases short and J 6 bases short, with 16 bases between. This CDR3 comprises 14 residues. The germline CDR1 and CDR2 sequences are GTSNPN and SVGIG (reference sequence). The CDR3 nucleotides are TGTGCCTGGAGACCTACGGGGGGCCGGGATACGCAGTATTTT. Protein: CAWRPTGGRDTQYF.

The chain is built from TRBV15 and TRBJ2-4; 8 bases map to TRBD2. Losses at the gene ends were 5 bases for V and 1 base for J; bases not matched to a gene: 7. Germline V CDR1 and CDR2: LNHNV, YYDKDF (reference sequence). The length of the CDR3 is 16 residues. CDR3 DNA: TGTGCCACCAGCTGGAGGCGGGGGGAGGCCAAAAACATTCAGTACTTC. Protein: CATSWRRGEAKNIQYF.

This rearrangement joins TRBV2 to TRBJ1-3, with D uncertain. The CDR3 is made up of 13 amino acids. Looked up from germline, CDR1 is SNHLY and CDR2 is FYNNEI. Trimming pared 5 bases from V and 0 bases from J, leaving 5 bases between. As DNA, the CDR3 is TGTGCCAGCAGTACACACTCTGGAAACACCATATATTTT. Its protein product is CASSTHSGNTIYF.

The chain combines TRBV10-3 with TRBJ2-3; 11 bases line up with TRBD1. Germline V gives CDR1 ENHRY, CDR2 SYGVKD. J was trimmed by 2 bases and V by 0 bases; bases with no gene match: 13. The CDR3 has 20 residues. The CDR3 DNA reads TGTGCCATCAGTGAGTCAAGGACAGGGGGCCCAAGCTACACCACAGATACGCAGTATTTT. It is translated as CAISESRTGGPSYTTDTQYF.

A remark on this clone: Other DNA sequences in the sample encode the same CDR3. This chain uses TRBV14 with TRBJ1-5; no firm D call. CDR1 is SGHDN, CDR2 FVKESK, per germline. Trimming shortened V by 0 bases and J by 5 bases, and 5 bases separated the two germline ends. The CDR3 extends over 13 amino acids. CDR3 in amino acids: CASSQDRDQPQHF. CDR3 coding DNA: TGTGCCAGCAGCCAAGATAGAGATCAGCCCCAGCATTTT.

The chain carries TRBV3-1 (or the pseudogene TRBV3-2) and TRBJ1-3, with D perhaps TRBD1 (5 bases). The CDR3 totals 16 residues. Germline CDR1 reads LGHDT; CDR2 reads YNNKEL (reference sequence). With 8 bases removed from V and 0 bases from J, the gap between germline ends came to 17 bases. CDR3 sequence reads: CASGGWSANSGNTIYF. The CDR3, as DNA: TGTGCCAGCGGGGGGTGGTCTGCCAACTCTGGAAACACCATATATTTT.

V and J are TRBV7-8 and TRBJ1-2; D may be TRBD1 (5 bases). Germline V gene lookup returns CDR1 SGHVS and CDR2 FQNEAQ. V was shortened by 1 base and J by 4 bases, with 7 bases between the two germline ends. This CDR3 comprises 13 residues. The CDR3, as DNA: TGTGCCAGCAGCTTAGGGGGGGGCTATGGCTACACCTTC. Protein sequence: CASSLGGGYGYTF.

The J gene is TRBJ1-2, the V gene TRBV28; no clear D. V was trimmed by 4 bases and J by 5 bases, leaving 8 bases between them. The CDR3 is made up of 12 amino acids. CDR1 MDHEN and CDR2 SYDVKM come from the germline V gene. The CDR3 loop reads CASSSPGYGYTF. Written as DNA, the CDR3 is TGTGCCAGCAGTTCCCCCGGGTATGGCTACACCTTC.

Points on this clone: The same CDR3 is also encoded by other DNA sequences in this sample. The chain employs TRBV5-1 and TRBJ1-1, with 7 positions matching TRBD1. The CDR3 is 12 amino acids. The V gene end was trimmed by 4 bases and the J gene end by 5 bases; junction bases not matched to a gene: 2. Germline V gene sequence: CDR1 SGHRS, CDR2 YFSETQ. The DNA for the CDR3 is TGCGCCAGCAGCCTGACAGGGACTGAAGCTTTCTTT. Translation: CASSLTGTEAFF.

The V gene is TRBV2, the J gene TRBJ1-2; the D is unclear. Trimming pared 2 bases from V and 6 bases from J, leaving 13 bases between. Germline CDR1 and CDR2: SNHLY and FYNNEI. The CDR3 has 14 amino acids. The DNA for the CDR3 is TGTGCCAGCAGTGAAACCGGGTCTCGGGATGGCTACACCTTC. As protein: CASSETGSRDGYTF.

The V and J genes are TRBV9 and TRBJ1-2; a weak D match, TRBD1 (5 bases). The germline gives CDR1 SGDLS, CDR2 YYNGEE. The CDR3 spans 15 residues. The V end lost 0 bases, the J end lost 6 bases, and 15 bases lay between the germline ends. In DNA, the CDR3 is TGTGCCAGCAGCGTAGCTACGAGGCAGGGCGATGGCTACACCTTC. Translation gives CASSVATRQGDGYTF.